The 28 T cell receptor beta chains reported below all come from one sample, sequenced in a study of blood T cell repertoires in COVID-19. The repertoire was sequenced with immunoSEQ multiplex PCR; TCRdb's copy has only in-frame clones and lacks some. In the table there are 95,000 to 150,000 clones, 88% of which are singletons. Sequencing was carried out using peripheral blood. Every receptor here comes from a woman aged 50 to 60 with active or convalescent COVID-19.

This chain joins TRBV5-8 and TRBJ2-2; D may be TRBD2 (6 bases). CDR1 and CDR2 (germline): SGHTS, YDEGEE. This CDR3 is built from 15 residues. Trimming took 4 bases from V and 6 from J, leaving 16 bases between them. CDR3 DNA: TGTGCCAGCAGCACCGGACTGGGGGGACCCGGGGAGCTGTTTTTT. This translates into CASSTGLGGPGELFF.

The DNA of the CDR3 is TGTGCCAGCAGCCTTCAGGGGATGGCCTATGGCTACACCTTC. Its translation is CASSLQGMAYGYTF. The chain employs TRBV16 and TRBJ1-2; tentative D call: TRBD1 (6 bases). Germline lookup yields CDR1 KGHSY and CDR2 FQNENV. V lost 4 bases and J 4 bases, leaving 13 bases between the germline ends. This CDR3 region has 14 residues.

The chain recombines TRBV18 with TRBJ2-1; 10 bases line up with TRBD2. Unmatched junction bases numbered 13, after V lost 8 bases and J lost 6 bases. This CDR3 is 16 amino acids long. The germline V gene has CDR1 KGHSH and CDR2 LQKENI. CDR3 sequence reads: CASGPVASGRRNEQFF. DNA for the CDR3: TGTGCCAGCGGACCAGTGGCTAGCGGGAGACGCAATGAGCAGTTCTTC. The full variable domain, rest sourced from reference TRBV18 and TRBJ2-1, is NAGVMQNPRHLVRRRGQEARLRCSPMKGHSHVYWYRQLPEEGLKFMVYLQKENIIDESGMPKERFSAEFPKEGPSILRIQQVVRGDSAAYFCASGPVASGRRNEQFFGPGTRLTVL.

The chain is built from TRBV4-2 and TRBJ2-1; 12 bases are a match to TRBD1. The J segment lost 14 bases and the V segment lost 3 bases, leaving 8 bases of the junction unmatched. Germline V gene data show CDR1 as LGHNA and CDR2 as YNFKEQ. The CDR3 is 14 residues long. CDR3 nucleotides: TGTGCCAGCAGCCAGGGACAGGGGGCTTTTCTTGAGTTCTTC. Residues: CASSQGQGAFLEFF.

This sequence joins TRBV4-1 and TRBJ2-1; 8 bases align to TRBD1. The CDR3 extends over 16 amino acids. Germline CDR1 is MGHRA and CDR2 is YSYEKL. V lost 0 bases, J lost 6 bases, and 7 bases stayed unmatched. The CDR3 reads CASSQDWGQGANEQFF. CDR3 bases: TGCGCCAGCAGCCAAGATTGGGGGCAGGGGGCCAATGAGCAGTTCTTC.

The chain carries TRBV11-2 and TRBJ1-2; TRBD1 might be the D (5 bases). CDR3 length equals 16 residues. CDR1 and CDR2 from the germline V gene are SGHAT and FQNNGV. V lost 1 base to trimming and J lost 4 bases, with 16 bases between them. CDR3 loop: CASSLAPRGGAYGYTF. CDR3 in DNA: TGTGCCAGCAGCTTAGCCCCCCGGGGGGGTGCCTATGGCTACACCTTC.

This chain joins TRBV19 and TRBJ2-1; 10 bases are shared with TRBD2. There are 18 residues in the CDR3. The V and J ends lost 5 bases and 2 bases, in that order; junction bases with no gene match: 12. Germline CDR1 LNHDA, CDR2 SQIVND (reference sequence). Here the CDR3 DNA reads TGTGCCAGTAGTGCGGACCACGTCCTAGCGGGGGCCTACAATGAGCAGTTCTTC. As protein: CASSADHVLAGAYNEQFF.

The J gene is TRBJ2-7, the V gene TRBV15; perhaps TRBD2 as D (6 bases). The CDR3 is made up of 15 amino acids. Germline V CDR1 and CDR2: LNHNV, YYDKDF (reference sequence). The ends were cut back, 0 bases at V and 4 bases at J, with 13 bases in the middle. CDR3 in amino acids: CATSRDQAGRYEQYF. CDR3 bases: TGTGCCACCAGCAGAGATCAGGCAGGGAGGTACGAGCAGTACTTC.

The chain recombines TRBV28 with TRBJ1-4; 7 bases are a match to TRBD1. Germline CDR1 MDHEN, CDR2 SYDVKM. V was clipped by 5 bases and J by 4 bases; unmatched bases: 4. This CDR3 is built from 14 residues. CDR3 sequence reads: CASSEQGSNEKLFF. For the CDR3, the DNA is TGTGCCAGCAGTGAACAGGGGAGTAATGAAAAACTGTTTTTT.

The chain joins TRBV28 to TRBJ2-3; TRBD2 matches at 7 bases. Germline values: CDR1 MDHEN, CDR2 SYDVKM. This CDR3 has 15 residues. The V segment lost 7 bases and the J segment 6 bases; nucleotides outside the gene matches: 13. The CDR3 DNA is TGTGCCAGCACCTTGGCCAGCGGGACGGGGGATACGCAGTATTTT. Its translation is CASTLASGTGDTQYF.

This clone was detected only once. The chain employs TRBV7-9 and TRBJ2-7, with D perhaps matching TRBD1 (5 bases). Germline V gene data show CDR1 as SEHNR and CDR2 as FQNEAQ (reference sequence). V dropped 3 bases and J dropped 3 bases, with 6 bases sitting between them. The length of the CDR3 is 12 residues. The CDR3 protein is CASSFTGYEQYF. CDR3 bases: TGTGCCAGCAGCTTTACAGGCTACGAGCAGTACTTC.

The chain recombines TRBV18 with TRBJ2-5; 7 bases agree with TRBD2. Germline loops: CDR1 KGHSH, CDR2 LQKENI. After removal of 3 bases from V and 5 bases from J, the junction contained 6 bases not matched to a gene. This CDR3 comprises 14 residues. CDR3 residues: CASSPAGAVETQYF. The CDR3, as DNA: TGTGCCAGCTCACCGGCGGGAGCGGTCGAGACCCAGTACTTC.

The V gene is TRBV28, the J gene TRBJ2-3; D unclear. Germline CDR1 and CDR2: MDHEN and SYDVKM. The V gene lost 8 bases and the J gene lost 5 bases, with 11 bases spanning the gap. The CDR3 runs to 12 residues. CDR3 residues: CASGGALDTQYF. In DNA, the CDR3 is TGTGCCAGCGGCGGAGCCCTAGATACGCAGTATTTT.

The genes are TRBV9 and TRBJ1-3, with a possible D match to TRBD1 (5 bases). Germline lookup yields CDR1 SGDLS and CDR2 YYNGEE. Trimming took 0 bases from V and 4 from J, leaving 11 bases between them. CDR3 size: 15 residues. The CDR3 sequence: CASSVEAGPGNTIYF. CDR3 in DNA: TGTGCCAGCAGCGTAGAGGCAGGGCCCGGAAACACCATATATTTT.

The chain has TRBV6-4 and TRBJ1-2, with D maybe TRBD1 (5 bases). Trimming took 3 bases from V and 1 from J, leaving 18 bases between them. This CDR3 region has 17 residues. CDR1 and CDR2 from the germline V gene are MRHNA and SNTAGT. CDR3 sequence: CASSETPFPGLNYGYTF. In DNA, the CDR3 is TGTGCCAGCAGTGAGACCCCCTTCCCAGGGCTTAACTATGGCTACACCTTC.

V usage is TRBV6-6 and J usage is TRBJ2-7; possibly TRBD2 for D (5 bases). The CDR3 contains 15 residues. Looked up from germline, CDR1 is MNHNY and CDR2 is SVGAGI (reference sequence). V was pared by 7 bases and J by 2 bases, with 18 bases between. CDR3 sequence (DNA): TGTGCCAGCACTGGTTCGGTAGCGAGACCCTACGAGCAGTACTTC. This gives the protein CASTGSVARPYEQYF.

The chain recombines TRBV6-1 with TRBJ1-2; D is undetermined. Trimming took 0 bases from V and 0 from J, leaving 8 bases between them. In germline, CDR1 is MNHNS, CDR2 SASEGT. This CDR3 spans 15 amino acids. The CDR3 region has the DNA TGTGCCAGCAGTGAAGCTGCGGCGGCTAACTATGGCTACACCTTC. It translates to CASSEAAAANYGYTF.

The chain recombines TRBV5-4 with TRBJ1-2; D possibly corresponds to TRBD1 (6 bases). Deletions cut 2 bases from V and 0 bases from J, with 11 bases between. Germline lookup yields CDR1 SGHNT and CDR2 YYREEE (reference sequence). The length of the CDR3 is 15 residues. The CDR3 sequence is CASSFPQGTNYGYTF. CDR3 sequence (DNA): TGTGCCAGCAGCTTTCCACAGGGTACTAACTATGGCTACACCTTC.

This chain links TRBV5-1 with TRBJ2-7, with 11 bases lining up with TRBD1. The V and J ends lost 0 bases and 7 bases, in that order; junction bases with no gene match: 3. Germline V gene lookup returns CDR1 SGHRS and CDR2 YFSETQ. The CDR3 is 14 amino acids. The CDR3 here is CASSLEGQGEEQYF. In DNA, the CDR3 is TGCGCCAGCAGCTTGGAGGGACAGGGGGAAGAGCAGTACTTC.

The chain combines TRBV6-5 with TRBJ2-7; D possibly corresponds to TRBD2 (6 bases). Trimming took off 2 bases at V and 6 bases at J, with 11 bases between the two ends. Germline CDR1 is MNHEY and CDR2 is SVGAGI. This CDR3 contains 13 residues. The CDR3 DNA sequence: TGTGCCAGCAGTTACCGCCAGGAGGGCGAGCAGTACTTC. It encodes CASSYRQEGEQYF.

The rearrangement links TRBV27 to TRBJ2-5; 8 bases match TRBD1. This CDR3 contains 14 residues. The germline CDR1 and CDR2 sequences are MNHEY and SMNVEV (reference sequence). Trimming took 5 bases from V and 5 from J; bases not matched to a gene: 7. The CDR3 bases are TGTGCCAGCAGTAGACAGGGGATGTTGGAGACCCAGTACTTC. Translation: CASSRQGMLETQYF.

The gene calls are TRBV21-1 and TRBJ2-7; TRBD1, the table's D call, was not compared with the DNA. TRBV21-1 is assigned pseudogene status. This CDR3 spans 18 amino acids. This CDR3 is CASRKEGWGQGPVGEQYF. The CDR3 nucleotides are TGTGCCAGCAGAAAAGAAGGGTGGGGACAGGGACCGGTGGGCGAGCAGTACTTC.

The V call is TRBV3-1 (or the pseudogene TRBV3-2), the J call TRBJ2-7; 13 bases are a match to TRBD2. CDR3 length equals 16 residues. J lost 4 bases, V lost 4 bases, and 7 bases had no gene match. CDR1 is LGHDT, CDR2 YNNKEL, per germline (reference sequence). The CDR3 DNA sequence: TGTGCCAGCAGCCCGGGACTAGCGGGATCGGGGTACGAGCAGTACTTC. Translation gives CASSPGLAGSGYEQYF.

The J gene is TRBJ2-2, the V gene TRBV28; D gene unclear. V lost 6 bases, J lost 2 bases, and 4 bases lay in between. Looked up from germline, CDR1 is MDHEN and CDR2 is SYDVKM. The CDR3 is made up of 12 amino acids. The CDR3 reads CASSQNTGELFF. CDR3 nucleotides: TGTGCCAGCAGCCAAAACACCGGGGAGCTGTTTTTT.

The CDR3 region is CASSLQGRWTEAFF. In DNA, the CDR3 is TGTGCCAGCAGCTTACAGGGCCGGTGGACTGAAGCTTTCTTT. The chain links TRBV11-2 to TRBJ1-1, with D perhaps TRBD1 (5 bases). This CDR3 is 14 amino acids long. The V end was cut by 2 bases, the J end by 5 bases, with 12 bases between. Germline CDR1 SGHAT, CDR2 FQNNGV.

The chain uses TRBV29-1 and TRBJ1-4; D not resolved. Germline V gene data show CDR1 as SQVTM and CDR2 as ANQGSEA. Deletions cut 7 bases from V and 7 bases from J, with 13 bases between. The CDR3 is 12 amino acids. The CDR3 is CSALLNGEKLFF. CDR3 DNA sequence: TGCAGCGCCCTGTTGAACGGTGAAAAACTGTTTTTT.

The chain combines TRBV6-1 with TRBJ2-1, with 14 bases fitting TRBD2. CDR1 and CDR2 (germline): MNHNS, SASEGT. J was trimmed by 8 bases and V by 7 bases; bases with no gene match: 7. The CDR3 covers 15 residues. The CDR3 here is CASTRTSGRLDEQFF. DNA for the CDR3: TGTGCCAGCACCCGGACTAGCGGGAGGCTCGATGAGCAGTTCTTC.

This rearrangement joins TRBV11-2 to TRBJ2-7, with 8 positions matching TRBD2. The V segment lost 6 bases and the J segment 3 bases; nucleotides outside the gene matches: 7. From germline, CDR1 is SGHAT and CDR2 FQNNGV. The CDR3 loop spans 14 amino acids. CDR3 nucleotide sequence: TGTGCCAGCAGGAGGAGCGGGAGCCTCTACGAGCAGTACTTC. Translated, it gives CASRRSGSLYEQYF.